This record looks at one T cell receptor beta chain sequence and its context. Its antigen is not identified. The PCR ran on 60 Vbeta and 13 Jbeta primers. Produced via immunoSEQ multiplex PCR; TCRdb's table is partial and in-frame only. Of about 160,000 clones listed, roughly four fifths are singletons. This sample is drawn from a study of cytomegalovirus exposure and HLA in healthy donors. General observations from the study: Reports credit the classifier with highly specific, highly sensitive diagnosis of cytomegalovirus status.

Material: PBMCs. This TCR was sampled from a woman aged 40 to 55 in good health and CMV-seronegative.

The CDR3 here is CASSSISGGASGELFF. In DNA, the CDR3 is TGTGCCAGCAGCAGTATTAGCGGGGGGGCCTCCGGGGAGCTGTTTTTT. This rearrangement joins TRBV5-4 to TRBJ2-2, with 11 bases fitting TRBD2. Germline CDR1 reads SGHNT; CDR2 reads YYREEE (reference sequence). The CDR3 extends over 16 amino acids. Trimming took 4 bases from V and 6 from J; bases not matched to a gene: 8.